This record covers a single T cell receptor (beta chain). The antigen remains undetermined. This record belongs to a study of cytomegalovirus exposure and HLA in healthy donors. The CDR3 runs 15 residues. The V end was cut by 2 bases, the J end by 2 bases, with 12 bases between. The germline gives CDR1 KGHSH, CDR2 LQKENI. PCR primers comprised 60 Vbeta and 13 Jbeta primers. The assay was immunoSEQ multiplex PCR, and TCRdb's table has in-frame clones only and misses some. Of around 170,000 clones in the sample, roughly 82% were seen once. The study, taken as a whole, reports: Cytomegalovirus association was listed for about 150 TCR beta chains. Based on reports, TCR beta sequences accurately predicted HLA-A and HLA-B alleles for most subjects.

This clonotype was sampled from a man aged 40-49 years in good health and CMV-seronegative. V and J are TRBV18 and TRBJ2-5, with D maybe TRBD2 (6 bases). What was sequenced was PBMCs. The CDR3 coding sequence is TGTGCCAGCTCACCAGAAATGCGGGAACAAGAGACCCAGTACTTC. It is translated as CASSPEMREQETQYF.